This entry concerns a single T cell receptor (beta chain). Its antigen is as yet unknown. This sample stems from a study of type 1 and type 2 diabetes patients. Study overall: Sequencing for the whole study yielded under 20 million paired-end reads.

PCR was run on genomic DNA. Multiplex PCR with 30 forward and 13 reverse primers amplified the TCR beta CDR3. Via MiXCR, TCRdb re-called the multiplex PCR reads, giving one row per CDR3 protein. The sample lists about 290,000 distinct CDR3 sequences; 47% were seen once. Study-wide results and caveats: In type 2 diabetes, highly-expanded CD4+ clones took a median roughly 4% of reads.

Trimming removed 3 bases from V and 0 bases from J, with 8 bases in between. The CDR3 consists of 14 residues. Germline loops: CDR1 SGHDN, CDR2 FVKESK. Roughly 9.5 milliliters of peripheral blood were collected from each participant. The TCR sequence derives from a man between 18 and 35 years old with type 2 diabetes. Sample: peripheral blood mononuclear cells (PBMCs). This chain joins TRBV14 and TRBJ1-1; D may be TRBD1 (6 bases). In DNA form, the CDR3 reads TGTGCCAGCAGCCACAGGGGAATGAACACTGAAGCTTTCTTT. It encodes CASSHRGMNTEAFF.